This T cell receptor beta chain came from a study of blood T cell repertoires in COVID-19. Using immunoSEQ multiplex PCR, the repertoire was profiled, and TCRdb retains in-frame clones only, with some absent. The sample contains 370,000 or so clones, 80% to 90% of which appear only once. This TCR came from a young man who had recovered from COVID-19. The sample taken for sequencing was PBMCs or T cells enriched from blood (not recorded which).

CDR3 residues: CASSLILQPQHF. CDR3 DNA sequence: TGTGCCAGCAGCTTGATACTCCAGCCCCAGCATTTT. The J gene is TRBJ1-5, the V gene TRBV5-4; no reliable D call. Germline V lookup: CDR1 SGHNT, CDR2 YYREEE (reference sequence). The ends were cut back, 1 base at V and 7 bases at J, with 6 bases in the middle. This CDR3 has 12 amino acids.